These T cell receptor beta chains were read from a single sample in a study of chemoradiotherapy in HPV16-positive cancers. Here immunoSEQ multiplex PCR was the method, and the copy in TCRdb shows in-frame clones only, minus some. The sample lists about 29,000 clones, roughly nine tenths seen once, with around 20% in the top ten. The sequencing here drew on blood, taken from a patient who underwent chemoradiotherapy. These receptors were taken from a human donor with HPV-associated anogenital cancer. CDR3s include the opening cysteine and the closing phenylalanine or tryptophan. A D gene is named only where the DNA matches it firmly. For some rows the clone size is stated as once, few or many, or as a class when expanded; others skip it.

j_call: TRBJ2-3
v_call: TRBV4-3
clone_size: once
d_call: TRBD2
cdr3_nt: TGCGCCAGCAGCCAAGAACGGTCGACTAGCGGGGGATCAGATACGCAGTATTTT
cdr3_aa: CASSQERSTSGGSDTQYF

j_call: TRBJ2-7
v_call: TRBV7-9
clone_size: -
d_call: TRBD1
cdr3_nt: TGTGCCAGCAGCTCGGACAGGGCTTACGACGAGCAGTACTTC
cdr3_aa: CASSSDRAYDEQYF

j_call: TRBJ1-2
v_call: TRBV5-1
clone_size: -
d_call: -
cdr3_nt: TGCGCCAGCAGCTTGGGGACCCGCGGCTATGGCTACACCTTC
cdr3_aa: CASSLGTRGYGYTF

j_call: TRBJ2-5
v_call: TRBV5-1
clone_size: once
d_call: TRBD2
cdr3_nt: TGCGCCAGCAGCTTGGGACTAGCGGGGGAGACCCAGTACTTC
cdr3_aa: CASSLGLAGETQYF

j_call: TRBJ1-1
v_call: TRBV7-9
clone_size: once
d_call: TRBD1
cdr3_nt: TGTGCCAGCATCCCTTACAGGGGAAACACTGAAGCTTTCTTT
cdr3_aa: CASIPYRGNTEAFF

j_call: TRBJ1-4
v_call: TRBV30
clone_size: -
d_call: TRBD1
cdr3_nt: TGTGCCTGGAGGGCCCCGGGACAGGGCGGTCGGGAAAAACTGTTTTTT
cdr3_aa: CAWRAPGQGGREKLFF

j_call: TRBJ2-3
v_call: TRBV7-3
clone_size: once
d_call: TRBD2
cdr3_nt: TGTGCCAGCAGCTTAAGTGTCAGTGGGGGAGGGCCCCCAATAAACACAGATACGCAGTATTTT
cdr3_aa: CASSLSVSGGGPPINTDTQYF

j_call: TRBJ2-7
v_call: TRBV29-1
clone_size: -
d_call: TRBD2
cdr3_nt: TGCAGCGTCCGGGGGGGACCGGACGAGCAGTACTTC
cdr3_aa: CSVRGGPDEQYF

j_call: TRBJ1-3
v_call: TRBV5-6
clone_size: -
d_call: -
cdr3_nt: TGTGCCAGCAGCTTATGGGGATCAAGCTCTGGAAACACCATATATTTT
cdr3_aa: CASSLWGSSSGNTIYF

j_call: TRBJ2-3
v_call: TRBV27
clone_size: -
d_call: TRBD1
cdr3_nt: TGTGCCAGCAGCGAACAGGGGCTGGGCACAGATACGCAGTATTTT
cdr3_aa: CASSEQGLGTDTQYF

j_call: TRBJ2-3
v_call: TRBV2
clone_size: -
d_call: -
cdr3_nt: TGTGCCAGCAGTGAAGCGCTGTTGGGTACAGATACGCAGTATTTT
cdr3_aa: CASSEALLGTDTQYF

j_call: TRBJ2-2
v_call: TRBV7-6
clone_size: -
d_call: -
cdr3_nt: TGTGCCAGCAGCCGCTCCACAACCGGGGAGCTGTTTTTT
cdr3_aa: CASSRSTTGELFF

j_call: TRBJ1-5
v_call: TRBV7-9
clone_size: -
d_call: -
cdr3_nt: TGTGCCAGCAGCTCCCGATCCCAGCATTTT
cdr3_aa: CASSSRSQHF

j_call: TRBJ1-1
v_call: TRBV5-6
clone_size: -
d_call: TRBD1
cdr3_nt: TGTGCCAGCAGCTCAGCGGACAGGCAGAACACTGAAGCTTTCTTT
cdr3_aa: CASSSADRQNTEAFF

j_call: TRBJ2-7
v_call: TRBV28
clone_size: once
d_call: TRBD1
cdr3_nt: TGTGCCAGCAGACAGGGGGTGGGGAGCTCCTACGAGCAGTACTTC
cdr3_aa: CASRQGVGSSYEQYF

j_call: TRBJ1-5
v_call: TRBV7-9
clone_size: -
d_call: -
cdr3_nt: TGTGCCAGCAGCTTAGGAGGGAGTCAGCCCCAGCATTTT
cdr3_aa: CASSLGGSQPQHF

j_call: TRBJ2-1
v_call: TRBV6-6
clone_size: once
d_call: TRBD2
cdr3_nt: TGTGCCAGCAGAAGCCTAGCGGGAGGCCATGGGGAGCAGTTCTTC
cdr3_aa: CASRSLAGGHGEQFF

j_call: TRBJ2-1
v_call: TRBV5-1
clone_size: once
d_call: TRBD2
cdr3_nt: TGCGCCAGCAGCTCTAGCGGGAGCTCCTACAATGAGCAGTTCTTC
cdr3_aa: CASSSSGSSYNEQFF

j_call: TRBJ2-1
v_call: TRBV7-6
clone_size: -
d_call: TRBD2
cdr3_nt: TGTGCCAGCAGCCTCACACCGGGACTAGCGGGGGCTATCTACAATGAGCAGTTCTTC
cdr3_aa: CASSLTPGLAGAIYNEQFF

j_call: TRBJ2-6
v_call: TRBV11-2
clone_size: once
d_call: -
cdr3_nt: TGTGCCAGCAGCTCCACGGACTATACCTTCTCTGGGGCCAACGTCCTGACTTTC
cdr3_aa: CASSSTDYTFSGANVLTF

j_call: TRBJ2-3
v_call: TRBV7-6
clone_size: once
d_call: -
cdr3_nt: TGTGCCAGCAGCCCACACAGGCCCATAGATACGCAGTATTTT
cdr3_aa: CASSPHRPIDTQYF

j_call: TRBJ2-6
v_call: TRBV5-6
clone_size: once
d_call: -
cdr3_nt: TGTGCCAGCAGGGGAAGTTCTGGAGCCAACGTCCTGACTTTC
cdr3_aa: CASRGSSGANVLTF

j_call: TRBJ2-7
v_call: TRBV18
clone_size: -
d_call: TRBD2
cdr3_nt: TGCGCGGGAGTTTCCGCTGTAGAGAGCGAGCAGTACTTC
cdr3_aa: CAGVSAVESEQYF

j_call: TRBJ2-7
v_call: TRBV7-2
clone_size: -
d_call: -
cdr3_nt: TGTGCCAGCAGCGCCCGGGTTGTCTACGAGCAGTACTTC
cdr3_aa: CASSARVVYEQYF

j_call: TRBJ2-2
v_call: TRBV6-1
clone_size: -
d_call: -
cdr3_nt: TGTGCCAGCAGGGCAGCAAACACCGGGGAGCTGTTTTTT
cdr3_aa: CASRAANTGELFF

j_call: TRBJ1-2
v_call: TRBV15
clone_size: -
d_call: TRBD1
cdr3_nt: TGTGCCACCAGCAGAGACCTTGGACAGGGGAAAGATGGCTACACCTTC
cdr3_aa: CATSRDLGQGKDGYTF

j_call: TRBJ1-2
v_call: TRBV5-1
clone_size: -
d_call: -
cdr3_nt: TGCGCCAGCAGCTTGGTTACCGAGGGCAATGGCTACACCTTC
cdr3_aa: CASSLVTEGNGYTF

j_call: TRBJ2-6
v_call: TRBV2
clone_size: -
d_call: -
cdr3_nt: TGTGCCAGCAGTCTAACGGCTGCTGGGGCCAACGTCCTGACTTTC
cdr3_aa: CASSLTAAGANVLTF

j_call: TRBJ2-7
v_call: TRBV18
clone_size: -
d_call: TRBD1
cdr3_nt: TGTGCCAGCTCAGAAATACCGGGACAGGCCCCCTACGAGCAGTACTTC
cdr3_aa: CASSEIPGQAPYEQYF

j_call: TRBJ1-2
v_call: TRBV6-6
clone_size: -
d_call: -
cdr3_nt: TGTGCCAGCAGCCCCGGGACAACGGTCTATGGCTACACCTTC
cdr3_aa: CASSPGTTVYGYTF

j_call: TRBJ2-6
v_call: TRBV11-2
clone_size: -
d_call: -
cdr3_nt: TGTGCCAGCAGGGAGGTGGCAGGAGGAGGGTGGGGGGCCAACGTCCTGACTTTC
cdr3_aa: CASREVAGGGWGANVLTF

j_call: TRBJ2-5
v_call: TRBV5-1
clone_size: -
d_call: TRBD2
cdr3_nt: TGCGCCAGCAGCCCCCGTGTGGGTGGACTAGCGGCTCAAGAGACCCAGTACTTC
cdr3_aa: CASSPRVGGLAAQETQYF

j_call: TRBJ2-3
v_call: TRBV20-1
clone_size: -
d_call: -
cdr3_nt: TGCAGTGCGCTTCGCACAGATACGCAGTATTTT
cdr3_aa: CSALRTDTQYF

j_call: TRBJ1-2
v_call: TRBV11-1
clone_size: -
d_call: -
cdr3_nt: TGTGCCAGCAGCTCACGGTTGGGGGGCGCTGATATCTATGGCTACACCTTC
cdr3_aa: CASSSRLGGADIYGYTF

j_call: TRBJ2-2
v_call: TRBV5-6
clone_size: -
d_call: -
cdr3_nt: TGTGCCAGCAGCAGCGGAGTTGCGAACACCGGGGAGCTGTTTTTT
cdr3_aa: CASSSGVANTGELFF

j_call: TRBJ2-7
v_call: TRBV27
clone_size: -
d_call: -
cdr3_nt: TGTGCCAGCAGCCAACGGAACCCCTACGAGCAGTACTTC
cdr3_aa: CASSQRNPYEQYF

j_call: TRBJ1-1
v_call: TRBV19
clone_size: -
d_call: -
cdr3_nt: TGTGCCAGTAGTAGAGGGACGTTCACTGAAGCTTTCTTT
cdr3_aa: CASSRGTFTEAFF

j_call: TRBJ2-5
v_call: TRBV7-2
clone_size: -
d_call: TRBD1
cdr3_nt: TGTGCCAGCAGCTTAAACAGGGGGCAGGAGACCCAGTACTTC
cdr3_aa: CASSLNRGQETQYF

j_call: TRBJ1-2
v_call: TRBV9
clone_size: once
d_call: -
cdr3_nt: TGTGCCAGCAGCGGAGGGATAACAGGGTCCTCTGGCTACACCTTC
cdr3_aa: CASSGGITGSSGYTF

j_call: TRBJ1-2
v_call: TRBV28
clone_size: once
d_call: -
cdr3_nt: TGTGCCAGCAGTTTAGGGGGGGGATATGGCTACACCTTC
cdr3_aa: CASSLGGGYGYTF

j_call: TRBJ2-5
v_call: TRBV29-1
clone_size: -
d_call: -
cdr3_nt: TGCAGCGCTGGGGAGACCCAGTACTTC
cdr3_aa: CSAGETQYF

j_call: TRBJ1-2
v_call: TRBV7-2
clone_size: -
d_call: TRBD1
cdr3_nt: TGTGCCAGCAGTCCGACAGGGAGCCCCTCCTATGGCTACACCTTC
cdr3_aa: CASSPTGSPSYGYTF

j_call: TRBJ2-1
v_call: TRBV11-2
clone_size: -
d_call: -
cdr3_nt: TGTGCCAGCAGAAAAAGCGGAAGGAGCTCCTACAATGAGCAGTTCTTC
cdr3_aa: CASRKSGRSSYNEQFF

j_call: TRBJ2-5
v_call: TRBV2
clone_size: -
d_call: -
cdr3_nt: TGTGCCAGCACCTGGCTGGAGACCCAGTACTTC
cdr3_aa: CASTWLETQYF

j_call: TRBJ2-1
v_call: TRBV27
clone_size: -
d_call: -
cdr3_nt: TGTGCCAGCAGTTTAGGTCCCAGACCGGGGGTCTACAATGAGCAGTTCTTC
cdr3_aa: CASSLGPRPGVYNEQFF

j_call: TRBJ2-7
v_call: TRBV7-9
clone_size: -
d_call: TRBD2
cdr3_nt: TGTGCCAGCAGTCACGTAGCGGGGGAAAAAGTCGAGCAGTACTTC
cdr3_aa: CASSHVAGEKVEQYF

j_call: TRBJ1-1
v_call: TRBV11-2
clone_size: -
d_call: TRBD1
cdr3_nt: TGTGCCAGCAGCTTCGGACAGGGGACCACTGAAGCTTTCTTT
cdr3_aa: CASSFGQGTTEAFF

j_call: TRBJ2-7
v_call: TRBV30
clone_size: -
d_call: -
cdr3_nt: TGTGCCTGGAGCCGGGGTGGACCTTACGAGCAGTACTTC
cdr3_aa: CAWSRGGPYEQYF

j_call: TRBJ1-5
v_call: TRBV29-1
clone_size: -
d_call: -
cdr3_nt: TGCAGCGTTGAAGATAGGGCCCGGGGGCAGCCCCAGCATTTT
cdr3_aa: CSVEDRARGQPQHF

j_call: TRBJ1-6
v_call: TRBV18
clone_size: -
d_call: -
cdr3_nt: TGTGCCAGCTCACCCGATAATTCACCCCTCCACTTT
cdr3_aa: CASSPDNSPLHF

j_call: TRBJ1-2
v_call: TRBV6-5
clone_size: -
d_call: TRBD1
cdr3_nt: TGTGCCAGCAGTTACTCAGGGACAGGGGGCTATGGCTACACCTTC
cdr3_aa: CASSYSGTGGYGYTF

j_call: TRBJ1-2
v_call: TRBV28
clone_size: -
d_call: -
cdr3_nt: TGTGCCAGCAGTTTGGGGTGGGGCCTCTATGGCTACACCTTC
cdr3_aa: CASSLGWGLYGYTF

j_call: TRBJ2-3
v_call: TRBV11-3
clone_size: -
d_call: TRBD2
cdr3_nt: TGTGCCAGCAGCCACGTGACTAGCGGGGGAGATACGCAGTATTTT
cdr3_aa: CASSHVTSGGDTQYF